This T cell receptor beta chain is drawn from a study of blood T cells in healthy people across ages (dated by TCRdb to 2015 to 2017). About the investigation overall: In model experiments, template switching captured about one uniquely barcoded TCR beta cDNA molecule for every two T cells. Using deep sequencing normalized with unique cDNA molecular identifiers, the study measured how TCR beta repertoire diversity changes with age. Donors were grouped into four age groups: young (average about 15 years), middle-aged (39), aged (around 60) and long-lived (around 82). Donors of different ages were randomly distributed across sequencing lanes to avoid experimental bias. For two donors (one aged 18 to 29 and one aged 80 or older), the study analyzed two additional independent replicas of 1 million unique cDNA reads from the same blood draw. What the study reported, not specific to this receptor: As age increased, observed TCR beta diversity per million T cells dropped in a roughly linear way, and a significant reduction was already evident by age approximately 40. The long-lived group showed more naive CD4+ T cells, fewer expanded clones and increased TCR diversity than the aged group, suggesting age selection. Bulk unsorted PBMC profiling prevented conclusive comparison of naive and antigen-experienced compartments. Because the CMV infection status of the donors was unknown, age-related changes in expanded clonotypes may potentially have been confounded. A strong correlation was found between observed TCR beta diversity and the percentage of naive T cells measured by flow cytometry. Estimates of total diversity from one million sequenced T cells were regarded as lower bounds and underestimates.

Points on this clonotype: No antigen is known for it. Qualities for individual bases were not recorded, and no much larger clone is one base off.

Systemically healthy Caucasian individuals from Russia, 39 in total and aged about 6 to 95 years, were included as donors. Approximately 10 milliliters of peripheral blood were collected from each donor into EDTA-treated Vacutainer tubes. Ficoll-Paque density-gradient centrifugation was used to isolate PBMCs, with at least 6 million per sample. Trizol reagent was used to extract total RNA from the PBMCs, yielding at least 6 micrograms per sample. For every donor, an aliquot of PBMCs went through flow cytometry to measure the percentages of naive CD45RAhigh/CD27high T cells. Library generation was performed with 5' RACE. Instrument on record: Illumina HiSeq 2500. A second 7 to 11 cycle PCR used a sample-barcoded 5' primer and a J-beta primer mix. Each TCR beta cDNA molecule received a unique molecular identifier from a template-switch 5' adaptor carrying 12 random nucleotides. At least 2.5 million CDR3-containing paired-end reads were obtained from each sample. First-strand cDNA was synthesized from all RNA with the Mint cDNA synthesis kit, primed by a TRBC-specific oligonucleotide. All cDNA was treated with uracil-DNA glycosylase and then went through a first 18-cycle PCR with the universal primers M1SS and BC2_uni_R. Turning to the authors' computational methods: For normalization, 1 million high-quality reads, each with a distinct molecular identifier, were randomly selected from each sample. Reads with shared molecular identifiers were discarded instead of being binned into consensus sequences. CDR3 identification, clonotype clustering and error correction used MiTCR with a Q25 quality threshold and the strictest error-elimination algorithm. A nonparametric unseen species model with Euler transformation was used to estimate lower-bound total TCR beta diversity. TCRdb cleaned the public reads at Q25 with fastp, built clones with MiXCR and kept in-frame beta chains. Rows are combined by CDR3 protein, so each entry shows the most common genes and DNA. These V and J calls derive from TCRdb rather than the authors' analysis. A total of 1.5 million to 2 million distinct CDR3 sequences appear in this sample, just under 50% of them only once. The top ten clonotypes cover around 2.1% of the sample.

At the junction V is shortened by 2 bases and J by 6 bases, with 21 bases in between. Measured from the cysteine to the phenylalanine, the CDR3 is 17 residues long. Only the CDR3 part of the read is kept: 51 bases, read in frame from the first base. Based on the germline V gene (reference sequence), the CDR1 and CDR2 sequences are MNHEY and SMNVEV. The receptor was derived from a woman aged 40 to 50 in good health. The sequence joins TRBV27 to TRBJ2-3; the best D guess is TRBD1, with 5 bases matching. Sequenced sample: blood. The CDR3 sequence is CASSLPPGRAQEDTQYF. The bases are TGTGCCAGCAGTTTACCCCCTGGTCGGGCACAGGAGGATACGCAGTATTTT.